The 20 T cell receptor beta chains below were found in one sample sequenced in a study of human T cells and chemical hapten exposure. TCRdb passed the RACE reads through MiXCR, listing each CDR3 protein once. In the table there are under 55,000 distinct CDR3 sequences, roughly a tenth of which are singletons. The time point was: patch test 3, about 24 weeks after DPC sensitization. Treatment here: therapeutic diphenylcyclopropenone sensitization with weekly scalp DPC. The sample was whole blood, taken in connection with sensitization to the hapten diphenylcyclopropenone (DPC). These TCRs come from a woman between 40 and 55 years old with alopecia areata. Some clones in this sample may be carry-over from other donors' samples.

V usage is TRBV4-1 and J usage is TRBJ1-3; D unclear. The CDR3 runs to 14 residues. With 5 bases removed from V and 4 bases from J, the gap between germline ends came to 12 bases. Per the germline V gene, CDR1 is MGHRA and CDR2 is YSYEKL. The CDR3 here is CASSSPGRGNTIYF. DNA of the CDR3: TGCGCCAGCAGCTCGCCGGGTCGAGGAAACACCATATATTTT.

There are many counts of this clonotype. The chain joins TRBV10-3 to TRBJ2-6; a weak D match, TRBD1 (6 bases). V dropped 4 bases and J dropped 0 bases, with 7 bases sitting between them. CDR1 is ENHRY, CDR2 SYGVKD, per germline. The CDR3 runs 15 residues. CDR3 amino acids: CAISGGGSGANVLTF. CDR3 nucleotide sequence: TGTGCCATCAGTGGAGGGGGCTCTGGGGCCAACGTCCTGACTTTC.

This clonotype was found a few times. The rearrangement joins TRBV5-1 to TRBJ2-5; D gene uncertain. The CDR3 sequence is 14 residues long. Trimming took 4 bases from V and 0 from J, leaving 10 bases between them. Germline-derived CDR1 and CDR2 are SGHRS and YFSETQ. CDR3 in DNA: TGCGCCAGCAGCATGACTGAGTACCAAGAGACCCAGTACTTC. Its translation: CASSMTEYQETQYF. Filled out from reference TRBV5-1 and TRBJ2-5, the complete variable domain reads KAGVTQTPRYLIKTRGQQVTLSCSPISGHRSVSWYQQTPGQGLQFLFEYFSETQRNKGNFPGRFSGRQFSNSRSEMNVSTLELGDSALYLCASSMTEYQETQYFGPGTRLLVL.

This clonotype was seen repeatedly, ten times or more. CDR3 sequence (DNA): TGTGCCAGCAGCACTAGGACTAGCGGTGCTTACGAGCAGTACTTC. This gives the protein CASSTRTSGAYEQYF. The V call is TRBV7-9, the J call TRBJ2-7; 10 positions match TRBD2. The CDR3 is 15 residues long. In germline, CDR1 is SEHNR, CDR2 FQNEAQ (reference sequence). Trimming took 5 bases from V and 4 from J; bases not matched to a gene: 8.

This clonotype showed up many times. V and J are TRBV24-1 and TRBJ1-4, with 8 bases matching TRBD1. Trimming took 9 bases from V and 7 from J; bases not matched to a gene: 9. The germline gives CDR1 KGHDR, CDR2 SFDVKD. This CDR3 has 14 residues. CDR3 sequence: CATGPGGGSEKLFF. The CDR3 DNA reads TGTGCCACCGGGCCAGGGGGCGGAAGTGAAAAACTGTTTTTT.

The chain carries TRBV7-9 and TRBJ1-1, with D tentatively TRBD1 (5 bases). Germline CDR1 SEHNR, CDR2 FQNEAQ (reference sequence). CDR3 length equals 13 residues. V was shortened by 5 bases and J by 6 bases, with 13 bases between the two germline ends. The CDR3 region is CASSPNQGPEAFF. CDR3 bases: TGTGCCAGCAGCCCCAATCAGGGCCCTGAAGCTTTCTTT.

V usage is TRBV12-3 or TRBV12-4 and J usage is TRBJ2-3; 11 bases align to TRBD2. The CDR3 contains 16 residues. Losses at the gene ends were 6 bases for V and 5 bases for J; bases not matched to a gene: 10. CDR3 protein: CASRRLAGGPGDTQYF. In nucleotides, the CDR3 is TGTGCCAGCAGACGTTTAGCGGGGGGGCCAGGAGATACGCAGTATTTT.

This clonotype was picked up a small number of times. The chain is built from TRBV6-1 and TRBJ2-3; TRBD1 is a possible D gene (5 bases). The CDR3 is made up of 16 amino acids. Germline V CDR1 and CDR2: MNHNS, SASEGT. V was clipped by 7 bases and J by 0 bases, with 17 bases between them. The CDR3: CASNSPPGPSTDTQYF. DNA for the CDR3: TGTGCCAGCAATTCGCCCCCAGGGCCTAGCACAGATACGCAGTATTTT.

This clonotype was counted ten times or more. The gene calls are TRBV29-1 and TRBJ2-1, with D uncertain. The germline CDR1 and CDR2 sequences are SQVTM and ANQGSEA. The CDR3 extends over 13 amino acids. Trimming stripped 3 bases from V and 10 bases from J, with 16 bases between. CDR3 sequence: CSVDWGILGEQFF. CDR3 nucleotide sequence: TGCAGCGTTGATTGGGGTATCCTAGGGGAGCAGTTCTTC.

The table lists this clonotype with many counts. The chain carries TRBV7-6 and TRBJ1-1, with 10 nucleotides matching TRBD1. With V trimmed by 5 bases and J by 4 bases, 7 bases remained unmatched. The CDR3 sequence is 15 residues long. Germline CDR1 is SGHVS and CDR2 is FNYEAQ. The CDR3, as DNA: TGTGCCAGCAGCCCCAGAGGGACAGGGGTCACTGAAGCTTTCTTT. Its protein product is CASSPRGTGVTEAFF.

The rearrangement joins TRBV18 to TRBJ2-5; D remains ambiguous. The germline gives CDR1 KGHSH, CDR2 LQKENI. Trimming shortened V by 0 bases and J by 2 bases, and 13 bases separated the two germline ends. The CDR3 is 16 residues long. CDR3 nucleotides: TGTGCCAGCTCACCACCGAATTTTGACTCACAAGAGACCCAGTACTTC. This gives the protein CASSPPNFDSQETQYF.

This clonotype came up many times. CDR3 residues: CATHMGTESFNYGYTF. CDR3 sequence (DNA): TGTGCCACCCACATGGGGACAGAATCCTTCAACTATGGCTACACCTTC. This chain joins TRBV2 and TRBJ1-2; 7 bases match TRBD1. Germline CDR1 SNHLY, CDR2 FYNNEI. CDR3 size: 16 residues. V shed 10 bases and J 2 bases; nucleotides not matched to a gene: 16.

In its sample, this clonotype was seen many times. CDR3 bases: TGTGCTAGTGGTACTGGACCTCGAGGGACCCAGTACTTC. Translation gives CASGTGPRGTQYF. The V and J genes are TRBV12-5 and TRBJ2-5, with unresolved D. Deletions cut 5 bases from V and 7 bases from J, with 14 bases between. The CDR3 is 13 amino acids. Germline lookup yields CDR1 LGHNT and CDR2 FRNRAP.

The J gene is TRBJ2-7, the V gene TRBV2, with D uncertain. V lost 0 bases and J lost 9, with 9 bases in between. Germline loops: CDR1 SNHLY, CDR2 FYNNEI. CDR3 length equals 12 residues. CDR3 nucleotides: TGTGCCAGCAGTGAAGCGGGCCCCGGGCAGTACTTC. This gives the protein CASSEAGPGQYF.

V and J are TRBV3-1 and TRBJ1-1; 8 bases map to TRBD1. CDR1 is LGHDT, CDR2 YNNKEL, per germline (reference sequence). There are 13 residues in the CDR3. Trimming cost V 7 bases and J 4 bases; bases outside gene matches: 5. CDR3 residues: CASTWTGTTEAFF. The DNA of the CDR3 is TGTGCCAGCACCTGGACAGGGACCACTGAAGCTTTCTTT.

This clonotype has a count of ten or more. The rearrangement uses TRBV19 and TRBJ1-5; D unresolved. The CDR3 has 13 residues. Germline-derived CDR1 and CDR2 are LNHDA and SQIVND (reference sequence). V was pared by 1 base and J by 4 bases, with 5 bases between. CDR3 DNA sequence: TGTGCCAGTAGTATAGGCAGGAATCAGCCCCAGCATTTT. Protein product: CASSIGRNQPQHF.

There are many counts of this clonotype. The J gene is TRBJ2-2, the V gene TRBV28; maybe TRBD2 (6 bases). From germline, CDR1 is MDHEN and CDR2 SYDVKM. The CDR3 contains 15 residues. Trimming pared 3 bases from V and 3 bases from J, leaving 11 bases between. The CDR3 is CASSFLARDTGELFF. The CDR3 DNA reads as TGTGCCAGCAGTTTTCTAGCGCGGGACACCGGGGAGCTGTTTTTT.

This clonotype was observed a few times. This sequence joins TRBV29-1 and TRBJ2-5; TRBD1 is a possible D gene (6 bases). This CDR3 has 15 residues. Germline V gene lookup returns CDR1 SQVTM and CDR2 ANQGSEA. Trimming shortened V by 4 bases and J by 3 bases, and 18 bases separated the two germline ends. DNA of the CDR3: TGCAGCGTTGTTTTTTGGGCAGGGGAAAAAGAGACCCAGTACTTC. This sequence encodes CSVVFWAGEKETQYF.

Only a few counts were recorded for this clonotype. The V and J genes are TRBV5-4 and TRBJ1-1, with D unclear. The CDR3 loop spans 14 amino acids. Trimming removed 1 base at V and 0 bases at J, with 7 bases between. Germline V gene lookup returns CDR1 SGHNT and CDR2 YYREEE (reference sequence). This CDR3 reads CASSLNTLNTEAFF. CDR3 bases: TGTGCCAGCAGCTTGAACACCTTGAACACTGAAGCTTTCTTT.

The J gene is TRBJ2-4, the V gene TRBV6-4; TRBD2 matches 10 bases. CDR1 and CDR2 (germline): MRHNA, SNTAGT. The ends lost 3 bases at V and 1 base at J; junction bases unmatched: 12. The CDR3 extends over 19 amino acids. The CDR3 is CASSETGIAGGMAKNIQYF. In DNA, the CDR3 is TGTGCCAGCAGTGAGACCGGGATAGCGGGGGGCATGGCCAAAAACATTCAGTACTTC.